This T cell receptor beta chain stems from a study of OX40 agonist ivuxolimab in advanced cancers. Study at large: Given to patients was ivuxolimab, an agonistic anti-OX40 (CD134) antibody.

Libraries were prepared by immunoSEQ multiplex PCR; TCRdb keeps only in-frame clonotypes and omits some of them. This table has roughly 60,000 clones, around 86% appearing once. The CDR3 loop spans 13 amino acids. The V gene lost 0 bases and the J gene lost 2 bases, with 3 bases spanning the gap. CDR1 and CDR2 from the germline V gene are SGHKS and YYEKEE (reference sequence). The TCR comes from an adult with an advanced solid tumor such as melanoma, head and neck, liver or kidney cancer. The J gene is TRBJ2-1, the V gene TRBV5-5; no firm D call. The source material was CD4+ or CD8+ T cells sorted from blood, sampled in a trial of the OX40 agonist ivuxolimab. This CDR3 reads CASSLDPYNEQFF. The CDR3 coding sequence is TGTGCCAGCAGCTTGGACCCCTACAATGAGCAGTTCTTC.